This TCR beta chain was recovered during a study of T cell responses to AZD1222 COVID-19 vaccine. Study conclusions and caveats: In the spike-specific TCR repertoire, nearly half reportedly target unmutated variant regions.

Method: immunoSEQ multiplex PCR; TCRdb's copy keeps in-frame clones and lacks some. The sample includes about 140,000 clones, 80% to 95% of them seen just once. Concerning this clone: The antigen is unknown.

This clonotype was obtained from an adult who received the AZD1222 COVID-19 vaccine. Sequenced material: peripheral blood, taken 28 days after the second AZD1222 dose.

DNA for the CDR3: TGTGCCAGCAGTGAGGTAGCGAACACCGGGGAGCTGTTTTTT. Its translation: CASSEVANTGELFF. The rearrangement links TRBV6-4 to TRBJ2-2; D uncertain. This CDR3 has 14 residues. CDR1 is MRHNA, CDR2 SNTAGT, per germline. The V and J ends lost 3 bases and 0 bases respectively, with 5 bases between them.